Listed here are 12 T cell receptor beta chains from one sample, sequenced in a study of T-cell memory formation after mild COVID-19. TCRdb fed the 5' RACE reads into MiXCR, producing one record per CDR3 protein. Here the sample spans over 350,000 distinct CDR3 sequences, roughly 15% being singletons. The source material was PBMCs or a T cell subset sorted from them (not recorded which). The receptor set was obtained from a man younger than 30 who had mild COVID-19 (a few samples of this study predate the infection). Cell type and time point are not known.

This clonotype showed up just a few times. This chain connects TRBV4-1 to TRBJ2-2, with D uncertain. This CDR3 contains 15 residues. From germline, CDR1 is MGHRA and CDR2 YSYEKL. Trimming pared 1 base from V and 9 bases from J, leaving 15 bases between. CDR3 bases: TGCGCCAGCAGCCAAGCCGAGTCCCGGGTGCGGGAGCTGTTTTTT. Protein sequence: CASSQAESRVRELFF.

This chain uses TRBV7-9 with TRBJ2-1; D not certain. In germline, CDR1 is SEHNR, CDR2 FQNEAQ (reference sequence). Trimming left V 6 bases short and J 8 bases short, with 14 bases between. The CDR3 has 13 residues. This chain's CDR3 is CASRLGRSDEQFF. The CDR3 DNA is TGTGCCAGCAGACTTGGACGGTCGGATGAGCAGTTCTTC.

The chain uses TRBV28 and TRBJ2-2; 7 positions match TRBD1. The CDR3 is 14 amino acids. CDR1 and CDR2 from the germline V gene are MDHEN and SYDVKM. V lost 6 bases, J lost 3 bases, and 4 bases stayed unmatched. CDR3 amino acids: CASRIGQDTGELFF. CDR3 nucleotide sequence: TGTGCCAGCAGGATCGGACAGGACACCGGGGAGCTGTTTTTT.

This clonotype was observed a handful of times. The chain uses TRBV5-1 and TRBJ2-1; possible D gene TRBD2, 5 bases. Germline CDR1 is SGHRS and CDR2 is YFSETQ. The CDR3 is 14 residues long. Between the trimmed V and J ends, which lost 4 bases and 4 bases, there was a span of 12 bases. The CDR3 sequence is CASSKVSGYNEQFF. The CDR3 DNA follows: TGCGCCAGCAGCAAGGTCAGCGGTTACAATGAGCAGTTCTTC.

This clonotype was counted between two and nine times. The V call is TRBV5-1, the J call TRBJ2-2; 7 positions agree with TRBD1. J was trimmed by 6 bases and V by 0 bases; bases with no gene match: 8. Germline V gives CDR1 SGHRS, CDR2 YFSETQ. The CDR3 has 16 amino acids. The chain's CDR3 is CASSLVEGQGAGELFF. CDR3 bases: TGCGCCAGCAGCTTGGTAGAAGGCCAGGGGGCCGGGGAGCTGTTTTTT.

The chain uses TRBV5-4 and TRBJ2-2; 8 bases fit TRBD2. The junction had 4 bases not matched to a gene; V was cut back by 6 bases and J by 3 bases. The CDR3 loop spans 14 amino acids. The germline V gene has CDR1 SGHNT and CDR2 YYREEE (reference sequence). The CDR3: CASTSGGHTGELFF. The CDR3 DNA follows: TGTGCCAGCACGAGCGGGGGCCACACCGGGGAGCTGTTTTTT.

A remark on this clonotype: Being one base from a much bigger clone, this may be a read error. V gene TRBV5-1 combines with J gene TRBJ2-7; D unresolved. V lost 5 bases and J lost 0, with 18 bases in between. Germline V gene sequence: CDR1 SGHRS, CDR2 YFSETQ. The CDR3 contains 16 residues. CDR3: CASSHWASKPSYEQYV. The CDR3 DNA reads TGCGCCAGCAGTCACTGGGCCTCAAAGCCCTCCTACGAGCAGTACGTC.

This clonotype was detected only a few times. DNA for the CDR3: TGTGCCAGTAGTATACCAGGGAGAGATTCACCCCTCCACTTT. Amino acid sequence: CASSIPGRDSPLHF. The chain has TRBV19 and TRBJ1-6; D might be TRBD1 (5 bases). The V gene lost 2 bases and the J gene lost 8 bases, with 10 bases spanning the gap. Germline CDR1 and CDR2: LNHDA and SQIVND (reference sequence). The CDR3 has 14 residues.

V gene TRBV21-1 combines with J gene TRBJ2-4; the table's D call TRBD1 went unverified against the DNA. TRBV21-1 is shown as a pseudogene. The length of the CDR3 is 14 residues. The CDR3 protein is CATRSGEGKNIQYF. In nucleotides, the CDR3 is TGTGCCACCCGATCGGGGGAAGGCAAAAACATTCAGTACTTC.

CDR3: CSVASGTNYGYTF. Written as DNA, the CDR3 is TGCAGCGTTGCGTCAGGGACCAACTATGGCTACACCTTC. This chain links TRBV29-1 with TRBJ1-2; the D gene is possibly TRBD1 (5 bases). Germline V gene lookup returns CDR1 SQVTM and CDR2 ANQGSEA. The ends were cut back, 4 bases at V and 2 bases at J, with 11 bases in the middle. The CDR3 sequence is 13 residues long.

There are a few counts of this clonotype. The rearrangement joins TRBV2 to TRBJ2-2, with 8 positions matching TRBD1. The germline V gene encodes CDR1 SNHLY and CDR2 FYNNEI. After removal of 6 bases from V and 9 bases from J, the junction contained 6 bases not matched to a gene. The CDR3 extends over 13 amino acids. CDR3 loop: CASRQGVIRELFF. CDR3 in DNA: TGTGCCAGCAGACAGGGGGTAATCCGGGAGCTGTTTTTT.

In this sample, this clonotype turned up many times. The chain employs TRBV27 and TRBJ1-1; the D gene is possibly TRBD1 (5 bases). The germline V gene has CDR1 MNHEY and CDR2 SMNVEV (reference sequence). Trimming stripped 8 bases from V and 5 bases from J, with 15 bases between. The CDR3 totals 13 residues. DNA for the CDR3: TGTGCCAGCTGCACTCCGGGGGGAACTGAAGCTTTCTTT. It translates to CASCTPGGTEAFF.